The 5 T cell receptor beta chains listed next were all sequenced from one sample in a study of T cell repertoires in cytomegalovirus infection. TCRdb re-derived calls from the reads in MiXCR, one entry per CDR3 protein. The sample shows roughly 700,000 distinct CDR3 sequences, roughly 36% of them seen only once. These TCRs' antigens remain unknown. Sequencing was performed on cultured PBMCs, taken from culture after CMV antigen stimulation. Every receptor here comes from a human donor in good health (CMV status not recorded). Some clones in this sample may be carry-over from other donors' samples.

This clonotype was seen ten or more times. The chain carries TRBV7-2 and TRBJ1-6; no definite D call. This CDR3 contains 13 residues. Trimming removed 1 base from V and 7 bases from J, with 5 bases in between. Germline lookup yields CDR1 SGHTA and CDR2 FQGNSA. CDR3 nucleotide sequence: TGTGCCAGCAGCTTAGGGGCCAATTCACCCCTCCACTTT. Translation gives CASSLGANSPLHF.

This chain connects TRBV2 to TRBJ2-7, with D possibly TRBD1 on 6 matching bases. The V gene lost 6 bases and the J gene lost 0 bases, with 12 bases spanning the gap. Germline V CDR1 and CDR2: SNHLY, FYNNEI. This CDR3 contains 14 residues. CDR3 loop: CASRDRYTSYEQYF. The CDR3 coding sequence is TGTGCCAGCAGAGACAGGTACACCTCCTACGAGCAGTACTTC.

The chain links TRBV19 to TRBJ2-2; 11 bases fit TRBD2. The CDR3 runs 15 residues. Germline loops: CDR1 LNHDA, CDR2 SQIVND (reference sequence). Trimming took 7 bases from V and 1 from J; bases not matched to a gene: 2. The CDR3 DNA sequence: TGTGCCAGTACTCTAGCGGGAGGGAACACCGGGGAGCTGTTTTTT. Encoded protein: CASTLAGGNTGELFF.

The chain has TRBV2 and TRBJ2-2, with 13 bases aligning to TRBD2. The CDR3 runs 17 residues. Germline loops: CDR1 SNHLY, CDR2 FYNNEI. The junction had 4 bases not matched to a gene; V was cut back by 3 bases and J by 3 bases. The CDR3 DNA sequence: TGTGCCAGCAGTGACCCCACTAGCGGGAGGGACACCGGGGAGCTGTTTTTT. It yields the protein CASSDPTSGRDTGELFF.

V is TRBV27 and J is TRBJ2-7; D not certain. From germline, CDR1 is MNHEY and CDR2 SMNVEV (reference sequence). V shed 7 bases and J shed 2 bases, with 12 bases lying between them. This CDR3 has 13 amino acids. CDR3 residues: CASKGYATYEQYF. In DNA form, the CDR3 reads TGTGCCAGCAAGGGTTACGCGACCTACGAGCAGTACTTC.